Below are 14 T cell receptor beta chains sequenced from a single sample in a study of cytomegalovirus exposure and HLA in healthy donors (TCRdb year 2017). The library was made by the immunoSEQ multiplex PCR assay. A mixture of 60 forward primers for TCR Vbeta segments and 13 reverse primers for TCR Jbeta segments was used in the multiplex PCR. TCRdb carries this immuneACCESS record with in-frame sequences only. Its versions omit some clonotypes, under half of them owing to an unresolved V gene in the studies checked, with the rest unexplained. The sample profile shows 35,000 or so clones; about four fifths of them were found once. Jointly, the top ten make up 9.3% of the sample. The sample was PBMCs. These TCRs come from a woman aged 40 to 50 in good health and CMV-seronegative.

This rearrangement joins TRBV27 to TRBJ2-3; 13 bases match TRBD2. J was trimmed by 4 bases and V by 5 bases; bases with no gene match: 6. The CDR3 loop spans 16 amino acids. Germline V gene data show CDR1 as MNHEY and CDR2 as SMNVEV (reference sequence). CDR3 protein: CASSITSGGVPDTQYF. The CDR3 nucleotides read TGTGCCAGCAGTATAACTAGCGGGGGGGTTCCAGATACGCAGTATTTT.

V gene TRBV5-1 combines with J gene TRBJ1-1; D is unresolved. Germline V gives CDR1 SGHRS, CDR2 YFSETQ. The V end lost 7 bases, the J end lost 4 bases, and 14 bases lay between the germline ends. This CDR3 has 13 amino acids. CDR3 DNA: TGCGCCAGCGCGACCAATCGGGGCACTGAAGCTTTCTTT. It codes for CASATNRGTEAFF.

This chain uses TRBV5-6 with TRBJ2-2; D possibly corresponds to TRBD1 (7 bases). This CDR3 spans 18 amino acids. Germline V CDR1 and CDR2: SGHDT, YYEEEE. V was pared by 1 base and J by 4 bases, with 20 bases between. This CDR3 is CASSLTRGTVYGTGELFF. The CDR3 bases are TGTGCCAGCAGCTTGACCCGGGGGACAGTTTATGGCACCGGGGAGCTGTTTTTT.

This sequence joins TRBV6-5 and TRBJ1-6, with D hard to call. V was pared by 7 bases and J by 0 bases, with 10 bases between. The length of the CDR3 is 15 residues. CDR1 is MNHEY and CDR2 is SVGAGI in the germline V gene. The CDR3 sequence is CASKERSSYNSPLHF. CDR3 in DNA: TGTGCCAGCAAAGAACGGAGCTCCTATAATTCACCCCTCCACTTT.

The gene calls are TRBV5-1 and TRBJ1-1, with 7 bases aligning to TRBD1. The CDR3 is 14 amino acids. CDR1 is SGHRS and CDR2 is YFSETQ in the germline V gene. V lost 5 bases and J lost 2; bases outside the gene matches: 6. The CDR3 loop is CASREGQPNTEAFF. CDR3 nucleotides: TGCGCCAGCAGAGAGGGACAGCCAAACACTGAAGCTTTCTTT.

The gene calls are TRBV12-2 and TRBJ1-5; the table's D gene call, TRBD1, was not cross checked with the DNA. TRBV12-2 is described as a pseudogene. The CDR3 contains 15 residues. Here the CDR3 reads CASRPGLGENQPQHF. CDR3 coding DNA: TGTGCAAGTCGCCCAGGTTTGGGCGAAAATCAGCCCCAGCATTTT.

This clone is labeled medium-sized. This chain links TRBV5-6 with TRBJ1-3; D unclear. Trimming took off 3 bases at V and 3 bases at J, with 13 bases between the two ends. CDR3 length: 15 amino acids. Germline CDR1 and CDR2: SGHDT and YYEEEE. CDR3: CASSSDAGYGNTIYF. The CDR3 DNA sequence: TGTGCCAGCAGCTCCGACGCGGGGTATGGAAACACCATATATTTT.

The J gene is TRBJ2-3, the V gene TRBV11-2; possible D gene TRBD1, 6 bases. The CDR3 loop spans 15 amino acids. V was clipped by 0 bases and J by 2 bases, with 9 bases between them. Germline lookup yields CDR1 SGHAT and CDR2 FQNNGV. Here the CDR3 DNA reads TGTGCCAGCAGCTTAGACCACAGGGTCACAGATACGCAGTATTTT. As protein: CASSLDHRVTDTQYF.

This rearrangement joins TRBV7-2 to TRBJ2-7; D is uncertain. From germline, CDR1 is SGHTA and CDR2 FQGNSA. Trimming took 5 bases from V and 1 from J, leaving 12 bases between them. CDR3 length: 14 amino acids. Here the CDR3 reads CASSPTTVSYEQYV. Here the CDR3 DNA reads TGTGCCAGCAGCCCAACGACTGTTTCCTACGAGCAGTACGTC.

The V and J genes are TRBV2 and TRBJ1-4, with TRBD1 matching 9 bases. V was pared by 2 bases and J by 10 bases, with 5 bases of the junction left unmatched. The germline CDR1 and CDR2 sequences are SNHLY and FYNNEI. CDR3 length: 14 residues. The chain's CDR3 is CASSETGQGAKLFF. The CDR3, as DNA: TGTGCCAGCAGTGAAACGGGACAGGGAGCAAAACTGTTTTTT. Together with reference TRBV2 and TRBJ1-4, the CDR3 gives the full variable domain: EPEVTQTPSHQVTQMGQEVILRCVPISNHLYFYWYRQILGQKVEFLVSFYNNEISEKSEIFDDQFSVERPDGSNFTLKIRSTKLEDSAMYFCASSETGQGAKLFFGSGTQLSVL.

The V gene is TRBV5-1, the J gene TRBJ2-3, with TRBD2 identical over 8 bases. The CDR3 is 15 residues long. CDR1 is SGHRS, CDR2 YFSETQ, per germline. Trimming at V came to 0 bases and at J to 4 bases, leaving 4 bases not matched to a gene. Written as DNA, the CDR3 is TGCGCCAGCAGCTTGGCCGGGGGGGCTGCAGATACGCAGTATTTT. Protein product: CASSLAGGAADTQYF.

This clone was seen only once. This chain connects TRBV18 to TRBJ1-1; 8 nucleotides match TRBD1. Germline-derived CDR1 and CDR2 are KGHSH and LQKENI. The length of the CDR3 is 14 residues. Trimming took 1 base from V and 6 from J; bases not matched to a gene: 4. CDR3: CASSPQTGVSEAFF. In DNA form, the CDR3 reads TGTGCCAGCTCACCACAGACAGGGGTGTCTGAAGCTTTCTTT.

This chain connects TRBV2 to TRBJ1-1; D call uncertain. The CDR3 totals 14 residues. Trimming left V 2 bases short and J 4 bases short, with 11 bases between. Germline CDR1 SNHLY, CDR2 FYNNEI. CDR3 sequence (DNA): TGTGCCAGCAGTGAAATCAGGTCCCGCACTGAAGCTTTCTTT. Translated, it gives CASSEIRSRTEAFF.

This clone was seen a few times. This rearrangement joins TRBV5-1 to TRBJ2-1; D remains ambiguous. Trimming took 0 bases from V and 8 from J, leaving 12 bases between them. The CDR3 is made up of 14 amino acids. The germline V gene encodes CDR1 SGHRS and CDR2 YFSETQ. The CDR3 DNA reads TGCGCCAGCAGCTTGGCCTCGCCGGGTCATGAGCAGTTCTTC. Amino acids: CASSLASPGHEQFF.